This T cell receptor (beta chain) was sequenced in a study of T-cell memory formation after mild COVID-19. V lost 4 bases, J lost 6 bases, and 7 bases lay in between. This CDR3 comprises 12 residues. Per the germline V gene, CDR1 is LNHDA and CDR2 is SQIVND (reference sequence). TCRdb passed the 5' RACE reads through MiXCR, listing each CDR3 protein once. In the table there are about 270,000 distinct CDR3 sequences, roughly 15% of which are singletons. Source material: PBMCs or a T cell subset sorted from them (not recorded which). The J gene is TRBJ2-1, the V gene TRBV19; D is possibly TRBD2 (5 bases). The sequence was obtained from a young man who had mild COVID-19 (a few samples of this study predate the infection). Cell type and time point are not known. In DNA form, the CDR3 reads TGTGCCAGTAGTACAGGAGGCAATGAGCAGTTCTTC. Its translation: CASSTGGNEQFF.